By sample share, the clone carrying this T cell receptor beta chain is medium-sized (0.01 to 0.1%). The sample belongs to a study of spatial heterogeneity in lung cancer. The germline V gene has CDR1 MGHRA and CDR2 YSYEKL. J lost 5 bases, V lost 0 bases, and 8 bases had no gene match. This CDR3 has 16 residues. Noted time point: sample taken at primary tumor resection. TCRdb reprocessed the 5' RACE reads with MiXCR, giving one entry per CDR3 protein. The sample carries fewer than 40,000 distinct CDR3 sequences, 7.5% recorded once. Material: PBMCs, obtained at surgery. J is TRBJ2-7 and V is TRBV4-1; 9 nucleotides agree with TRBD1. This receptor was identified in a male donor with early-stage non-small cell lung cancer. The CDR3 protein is CASSQDWDREVHEQYV. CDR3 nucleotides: TGCGCCAGCAGCCAAGATTGGGACAGGGAAGTACACGAGCAGTACGTC.